The 9 T cell receptor beta chains below come from one sample, sequenced in a study of blood T cell repertoires in COVID-19. The data were produced by immunoSEQ multiplex PCR, yet TCRdb's version contains in-frame clones alone and is incomplete. This table holds 300,000 to 350,000 clones, roughly 90% found once. The sequenced sample was PBMCs or T cells enriched from blood (not recorded which). These receptors were collected from a woman aged 30 to 39 who had been exposed to COVID-19.

On this clone itself: Distinct nucleotide sequences in the sample also encode this CDR3. The chain couples TRBV12-3 or TRBV12-4 to TRBJ1-2; D perhaps matches TRBD1 (6 bases). This CDR3 has 13 amino acids. Trimming took off 6 bases at V and 6 bases at J, with 14 bases between the two ends. DNA for the CDR3: TGTGCCAGCAGCCTGATCAGGGGTCATGGCTACACCTTC. This sequence encodes CASSLIRGHGYTF.

This clone was detected only once. V is TRBV7-3 and J is TRBJ1-2; TRBD1 aligns across 7 bases. This CDR3 has 15 residues. V lost 5 bases, J lost 3 bases, and 9 bases stayed unmatched. Germline V gene sequence: CDR1 SGHTA, CDR2 FQGTGA. DNA of the CDR3: TGTGCCAGCAGCCCAACAGGGGCTCTGGACTATGGCTACACCTTC. It encodes CASSPTGALDYGYTF.

The V and J genes are TRBV19 and TRBJ1-2, with 9 bases fitting TRBD1. The CDR3 extends over 13 amino acids. Per germline, CDR1 LNHDA and CDR2 SQIVND (reference sequence). V was pared by 6 bases and J by 6 bases, with 5 bases of the junction left unmatched. The CDR3 sequence is CASSPDRGHGYTF. Written as DNA, the CDR3 is TGTGCCAGTAGCCCGGACAGGGGCCATGGCTACACCTTC.

The chain uses TRBV7-9 and TRBJ1-2, with 7 nucleotides matching TRBD1. Trimming removed 2 bases from V and 1 base from J; junction bases left unmatched: 7. Germline CDR1 reads SEHNR; CDR2 reads FQNEAQ (reference sequence). CDR3 length: 16 amino acids. CDR3 nucleotides: TGTGCCAGCAGCTTACCCCGGGACAGATTTAACTATGGCTACACCTTC. Protein product: CASSLPRDRFNYGYTF.

The V gene is TRBV5-1, the J gene TRBJ1-4, with D possibly being TRBD1 (5 bases). There are 15 residues in the CDR3. Germline V gives CDR1 SGHRS, CDR2 YFSETQ. V dropped 4 bases and J dropped 5 bases, with 15 bases sitting between them. This chain's CDR3 is CASSAGTGGNEKLFF. CDR3 nucleotide sequence: TGCGCCAGCAGCGCGGGGACCGGGGGGAATGAAAAACTGTTTTTT.

The gene calls are TRBV7-9 and TRBJ2-2; no definite D call. The germline gives CDR1 SEHNR, CDR2 FQNEAQ (reference sequence). The CDR3 extends over 14 amino acids. Deletions cut 2 bases from V and 4 bases from J, with 8 bases between. The DNA of the CDR3 is TGTGCCAGCAGCTTAACGCAAGCCACCGGGGAGCTGTTTTTT. Its translation is CASSLTQATGELFF. The full variable domain, completed using reference TRBV7-9 and TRBJ2-2, is DTGVSQNPRHKITKRGQNVTFRCDPISEHNRLYWYRQTLGQGPEFLTYFQNEAQLEKSRLLSDRFSAERPKGSFSTLEIQRTEQGDSAMYLCASSLTQATGELFFGEGSRLTVL.

This chain connects TRBV3-1 (or the pseudogene TRBV3-2) to TRBJ1-5; 7 bases match TRBD1. CDR3 length: 13 residues. Germline-derived CDR1 and CDR2 are LGHDT and YNNKEL (reference sequence). With 1 base clipped from V and 8 bases from J, the junction kept 2 bases outside the gene matches. For the CDR3, the DNA is TGTGCCAGCAGCCAAGTCCAGGGGGAGCCCCAGCATTTT. This encodes CASSQVQGEPQHF.

The J gene is TRBJ1-5, the V gene TRBV6-1; D is unclear. The V end was cut by 2 bases, the J end by 0 bases, with 11 bases between. Germline-derived CDR1 and CDR2 are MNHNS and SASEGT. This CDR3 contains 16 residues. CDR3 coding DNA: TGTGCCAGCAGTGAAACAGCAACGTATAGCAATCAGCCCCAGCATTTT. Its translation: CASSETATYSNQPQHF.

V is TRBV18 and J is TRBJ1-6; TRBD1 agrees at 7 bases. V was pared by 3 bases and J by 6 bases, with 11 bases of the junction left unmatched. Germline-derived CDR1 and CDR2 are KGHSH and LQKENI. The CDR3 extends over 17 amino acids. The CDR3 sequence is CASSPKTRAGGNSPLHF. The CDR3 DNA reads TGTGCCAGCTCACCCAAAACTAGGGCAGGGGGTAATTCACCCCTCCACTTT.